Described below is a single T cell receptor (beta chain) sequence and its context. Antigen specificity is unknown. Profiled with immunoSEQ multiplex PCR; TCRdb holds only in-frame clones, not every one. Among 49,000 or so clones listed, 82% were seen once. Noted time point: recipient sample about 28 days before transplant, after cytoreduction. Germline CDR1 is SGHTA and CDR2 is FQGNSA. The V and J ends lost 5 bases and 0 bases respectively, with 14 bases between them. This CDR3 has 15 residues. The data stem from a study of T cell clonotyping in hematopoietic cell transplantation. Regarding the study as a whole: Recipient TCR diversity dropped after transplant; expanded clonotypes rose from day 30 to 180. At the given depth, recipient repertoires were over 97% de novo clonotypes.

The sample consisted of peripheral blood mononuclear cells, taken before stem cell transplant. The chain carries TRBV7-2 and TRBJ2-7; TRBD1 might be the D (6 bases). This TCR was sampled from a man aged 55 to 69 with myelodysplastic syndrome. Some clones in this sample may be carry-over from other donors' samples. CDR3: CASSIQGSASYEQYF. The CDR3 DNA follows: TGTGCCAGCAGCATCCAGGGGTCCGCCTCCTACGAGCAGTACTTC.